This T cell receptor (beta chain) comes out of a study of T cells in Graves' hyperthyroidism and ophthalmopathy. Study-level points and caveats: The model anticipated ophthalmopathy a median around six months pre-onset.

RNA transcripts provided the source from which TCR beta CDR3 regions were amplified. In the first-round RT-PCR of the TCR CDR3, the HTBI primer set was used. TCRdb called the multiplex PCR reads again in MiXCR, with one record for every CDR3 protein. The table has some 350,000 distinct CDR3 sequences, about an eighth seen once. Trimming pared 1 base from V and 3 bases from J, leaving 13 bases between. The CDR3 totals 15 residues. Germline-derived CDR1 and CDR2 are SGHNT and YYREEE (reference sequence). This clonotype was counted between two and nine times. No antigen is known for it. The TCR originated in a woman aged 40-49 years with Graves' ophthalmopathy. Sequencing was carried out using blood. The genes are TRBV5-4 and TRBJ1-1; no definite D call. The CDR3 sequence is CASSLSQIGDTEAFF. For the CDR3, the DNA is TGTGCCAGCAGCTTGAGCCAGATCGGGGACACTGAAGCTTTCTTT. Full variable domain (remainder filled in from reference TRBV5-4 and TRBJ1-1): ETGVTQSPTHLIKTRGQQVTLRCSSQSGHNTVSWYQQALGQGPQFIFQYYREEENGRGNFPPRFSGLQFPNYSSELNVNALELDDSALYLCASSLSQIGDTEAFFGQGTRLTVV.